The entry that follows covers one T cell receptor beta chain sequence. Compared with germline, one end of the junction differs, possibly owing to a read error. Amplification used 60 V beta primers and 13 J beta primers. Sequencing was performed with immunoSEQ multiplex PCR; in TCRdb, only in-frame clones are kept and a portion is missing. The table has around 60,000 clones, 86% seen once. The record originates from a study of glioma-infiltrating T cells after dendritic cell vaccination. The time point is: after dendritic cell vaccination, including at tumor progression/relapse. This CDR3 has 21 residues. The V gene's germline CDR1 is SSHAT and CDR2 FNYEAQ (reference sequence).

The chain has TRBV7-7 and TRBJ2-2; the match to TRBD2 covers 10 bases. The specimen was blood, collected after dendritic cell vaccination. The sequence was collected from a human donor with glioblastoma. Here the CDR3 DNA reads TGTGCTAGCAGCTTAGCCCTGGCTAGCGGGAGATATTCCGCGAACACCGGGGAGCTGTTTTTT. Its translation: CASSLALASGRYSANTGELFF.